Below are 14 T cell receptor beta chains sequenced from a single sample in a study of low-dose radiotherapy and immunotherapy resistance in tumors. Alpha- and beta-chain coverage of first-strand cDNA came from TRAV- and TRBV-specific primers. The PCR that amplified TCRs ran for around 20 cycles, relying on a constant-region primer and a V-primer adapter. TCRdb fed the reads into MiXCR, producing one record per CDR3 protein. This table holds 45,000 to 75,000 distinct CDR3 sequences, approximately 25% found once. Noted time point: before trial treatment. The material was PBMCs, obtained before treatment. Receptors were obtained from a male donor with prostate cancer.

This clonotype was seen at least ten times. V gene TRBV7-9 combines with J gene TRBJ2-3; D uncertain. CDR1 is SEHNR, CDR2 FQNEAQ, per germline (reference sequence). The CDR3 extends over 16 amino acids. V gave up 4 bases and J gave up 4 bases, with 18 bases separating them. CDR3 protein: CASSSLLRVEADTQYF. In nucleotides, the CDR3 is TGTGCCAGCAGCTCCCTCTTACGGGTTGAAGCAGATACGCAGTATTTT.

As concerns this clonotype: A far larger clone lies a single base away; this is likely a read error. This chain joins TRBV5-8 and TRBJ2-3, with D tentatively TRBD2 (6 bases). Trimming shortened V by 6 bases and J by 4 bases, and 21 bases separated the two germline ends. The germline CDR1 and CDR2 sequences are SGHTS and YDEGEE. The CDR3 spans 16 residues. The CDR3 sequence is CASTLQVQASADTQYF. CDR3 DNA sequence: TGTGCCAGCACATTGCAGGTACAGGCTAGCGCAGATACGCAGTATTTT.

Ten or more counts support this clonotype. The chain couples TRBV5-1 to TRBJ2-5; no definite D call. Between the trimmed V and J ends, which lost 3 bases and 7 bases, there was a span of 7 bases. The CDR3 length is 11 residues. The germline V gene encodes CDR1 SGHRS and CDR2 YFSETQ. Here the CDR3 reads CASSSQWTQYF. CDR3 bases: TGCGCCAGCAGCTCCCAGTGGACCCAGTACTTC.

This clonotype appeared many times. The chain couples TRBV5-1 to TRBJ2-3; D is unresolved. Germline loops: CDR1 SGHRS, CDR2 YFSETQ. With 0 bases removed from V and 2 bases from J, the gap between germline ends came to 4 bases. The CDR3 spans 13 residues. CDR3 protein: CASSLGDTDTQYF. DNA of the CDR3: TGCGCCAGCAGCTTGGGCGACACAGATACGCAGTATTTT.

This clonotype was observed many times. The chain combines TRBV6-2 or TRBV6-3 with TRBJ1-2, with D tentatively TRBD1 (5 bases). The V gene lost 4 bases and the J gene lost 8 bases, with 11 bases spanning the gap. This CDR3 is 12 amino acids long. Germline CDR1 and CDR2: MNHEY and SVGEGT. The CDR3 reads CASSWIKGGYTF. The CDR3, as DNA: TGTGCCAGCAGTTGGATAAAGGGGGGCTACACCTTC.

This clonotype was seen many times. The V and J genes are TRBV11-2 and TRBJ1-2; D unresolved. Looked up from germline, CDR1 is SGHAT and CDR2 is FQNNGV. V dropped 4 bases and J dropped 0 bases, with 6 bases sitting between them. The CDR3 runs 13 residues. The CDR3, as DNA: TGTGCCAGCAGCTCCTTAACTAACTATGGCTACACCTTC. Translated: CASSSLTNYGYTF.

This chain links TRBV12-3 or TRBV12-4 with TRBJ2-5, with TRBD2 as a possible D gene (5 bases). The CDR3 spans 15 residues. Trimming removed 0 bases at V and 5 bases at J, with 13 bases between. The CDR3 nucleotides are TGTGCCAGCAGTTTAGCGGAGGCCCCGTGGGAGACCCAGTACTTC. This translates into CASSLAEAPWETQYF.

This clonotype was recorded many times. The chain has TRBV28 and TRBJ1-1, with D tentatively TRBD1 (5 bases). The CDR3 extends over 17 amino acids. Trimming shortened V by 0 bases and J by 5 bases, and 19 bases separated the two germline ends. Per the germline V gene, CDR1 is MDHEN and CDR2 is SYDVKM. The CDR3 nucleotides read TGTGCCAGCAGTTTATGGCAGGCCCTGGGGGGTAGAACTGAAGCTTTCTTT. It specifies CASSLWQALGGRTEAFF.

Comments on this clonotype: With a far larger clone one base away, a read error is the likely cause. This chain uses TRBV7-6 with TRBJ2-7, with 11 bases that match TRBD2. The CDR3 consists of 17 residues. The ends lost 5 bases at V and 6 bases at J; junction bases unmatched: 15. Per germline, CDR1 SGHVS and CDR2 FNYEAQ. The CDR3 here is CASSPAGTSGYEAEQYV. As DNA, the CDR3 is TGTGCCAGCAGCCCAGCCGGGACTAGCGGCTACGAAGCCGAGCAGTACGTC.

In this sample, this clonotype turned up many times. The chain employs TRBV15 and TRBJ2-7; D might be TRBD2 (5 bases). The CDR3 length is 13 residues. The germline V gene has CDR1 LNHNV and CDR2 YYDKDF (reference sequence). Between the trimmed V and J ends, which lost 5 bases and 2 bases, there was a span of 10 bases. The CDR3 spells CATSPGVTYEQYF. Written as DNA, the CDR3 is TGTGCCACCAGCCCCGGGGTTACCTACGAGCAGTACTTC.

There are many counts of this clonotype. CDR3 bases: TGTGCCAGCAGCCCCCCCCTAGCGGGGGGCACGGAGACCCAGTACTTC. Its protein is CASSPPLAGGTETQYF. The chain joins TRBV7-9 to TRBJ2-5, with 11 nucleotides matching TRBD2. J lost 5 bases, V lost 5 bases, and 10 bases had no gene match. The germline CDR1 and CDR2 sequences are SEHNR and FQNEAQ (reference sequence). The CDR3 runs 16 residues. Filled out from reference TRBV7-9 and TRBJ2-5, the complete variable domain reads DTGVSQNPRHKITKRGQNVTFRCDPISEHNRLYWYRQTLGQGPEFLTYFQNEAQLEKSRLLSDRFSAERPKGSFSTLEIQRTEQGDSAMYLCASSPPLAGGTETQYFGPGTRLLVL.

This clonotype was counted ten times or more. The chain links TRBV5-3 to TRBJ1-2; TRBD1 matches 10 bases. TRBV5-3 is identified as an open reading frame with a role that is uncertain. The trim removed 8 bases at V and 6 bases at J, leaving 7 bases unmatched. This CDR3 spans 13 amino acids. CDR3 bases: TGTGCCAGCAGGGGACAGGGGAGCCATGGCTACACCTTC. Translating gives CASRGQGSHGYTF.

The sample holds one count of this clonotype. V usage is TRBV20-1 and J usage is TRBJ2-6; possible D gene TRBD1, 5 bases. V lost 0 bases and J 0 bases, leaving 15 bases between the germline ends. The CDR3 runs 18 residues. Germline V lookup: CDR1 DFQATT, CDR2 SNEGSKA (reference sequence). The CDR3: CSARDATAPSSGANVLTF. DNA for the CDR3: TGCAGTGCTAGAGACGCGACAGCACCGAGCTCTGGGGCCAACGTCCTGACTTTC.

At least ten counts were recorded for this clonotype. The chain has TRBV3-1 and TRBJ1-2; TRBD1 matches at 9 bases. The length of the CDR3 is 15 residues. From germline, CDR1 is LGHDT and CDR2 YNNKEL (reference sequence). J gave up 6 bases and V 0 bases, and 5 bases lay outside the gene matches. The CDR3 region has the DNA TGTGCCAGCAGCCAAGAAGGCCACAGGGGGCATGGCTACACCTTC. It codes for CASSQEGHRGHGYTF.